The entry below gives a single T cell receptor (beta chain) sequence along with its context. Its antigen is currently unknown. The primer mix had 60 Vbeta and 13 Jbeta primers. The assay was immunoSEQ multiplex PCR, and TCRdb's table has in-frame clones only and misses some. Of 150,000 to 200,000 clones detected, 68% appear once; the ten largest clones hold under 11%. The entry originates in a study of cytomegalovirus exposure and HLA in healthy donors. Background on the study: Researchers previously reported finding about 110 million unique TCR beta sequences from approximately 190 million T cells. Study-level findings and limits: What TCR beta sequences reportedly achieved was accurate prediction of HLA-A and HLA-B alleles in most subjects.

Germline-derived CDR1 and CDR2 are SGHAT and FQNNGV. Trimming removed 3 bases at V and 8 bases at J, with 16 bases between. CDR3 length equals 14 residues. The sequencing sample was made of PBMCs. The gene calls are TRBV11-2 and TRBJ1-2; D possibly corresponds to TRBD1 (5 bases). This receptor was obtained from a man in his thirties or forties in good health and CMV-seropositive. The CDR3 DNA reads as TGTGCCAGCAGCTTTCCCGGGGGAATTGGCGGCTACACCTTC. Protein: CASSFPGGIGGYTF.